This T cell receptor beta chain emerged from a study of T cells in Graves' hyperthyroidism and ophthalmopathy. This clonotype was observed a handful of times. Regions amplified from RNA transcripts were the TCR beta CDR3 regions. HTBI primers drove first-round RT-PCR of the TCR CDR3. One entry per CDR3 protein results from TCRdb running MiXCR on the multiplex PCR reads. Of under 400,000 distinct CDR3 sequences in the sample, roughly 17% were seen once. In germline, CDR1 is DFQATT, CDR2 SNEGSKA (reference sequence). The CDR3 has 13 residues. V trimming: 2 bases; J trimming: 7 bases; junction bases outside the gene matches: 4.

This rearrangement joins TRBV20-1 to TRBJ2-4; TRBD2 aligns across 8 bases. This receptor was identified in a man aged 30-40 years with Graves' hyperthyroidism. Sequencing input: blood. CDR3 protein: CSARLAGLNIQYF. The CDR3 nucleotides are TGCAGTGCTAGACTAGCGGGCTTGAACATTCAGTACTTC.